This T cell receptor (beta chain) derives from a study of cytomegalovirus exposure and HLA in healthy donors. Between the trimmed V and J ends, which lost 5 bases and 4 bases, there was a span of 20 bases. The CDR3 contains 16 residues. The germline V gene encodes CDR1 SGHVS and CDR2 FNYEAQ. 13 Jbeta primers and 60 Vbeta primers were used for the PCR. This table comes from immunoSEQ multiplex PCR, and its TCRdb copy is limited to in-frame clones, with some not included. This table holds approximately 170,000 clones, 81% found once. In regard to this clone: Antigen specificity is unknown.

Findings and limits, study-wide: Associated with HLA alleles at 0.05 false discovery rate in a later analysis were 16,951 TCR beta sequences. A missense DCLRE1C variant was associated with V- and J-gene trimming of TCR beta chains in a later analysis, and an independent cohort replicated the association. Most likely, a cluster of highly shared sequence variants arose as a sequencing artifact.

V is TRBV7-6 and J is TRBJ1-1, with D possibly TRBD1 on 5 matching bases. The sequence was collected from a man aged 50 or older in good health and CMV-seropositive. Input material: PBMCs. CDR3 nucleotides: TGTGCCAGCAGCCCCATGGGGGGAGTACGGGGCACTGAAGCTTTCTTT. Translation: CASSPMGGVRGTEAFF.